The 4 T cell receptor beta chains given below trace back to one sample, sequenced in a study of cytomegalovirus exposure and HLA in healthy donors listed by TCRdb under 2017. Library preparation employed the immunoSEQ multiplex PCR assay. For the multiplex PCR, a mixture combining 60 forward primers for TCR Vbeta segments and 13 reverse primers for TCR Jbeta segments was used. The immuneACCESS repertoire file appears here via TCRdb, limited to in-frame rearrangements. These files lack a portion of the clones; in checked studies, under half of the deficit traces to unresolved V genes, and the cause of the others is not known. The sample table contains under 200,000 clones; only one count was recorded for around 68% of them. The ten largest clonotypes hold around 3% of the sample. What was sequenced was PBMCs. Receptors originate from a woman aged 40 to 55 in good health and CMV-seropositive.

The sample holds a few counts of this clone. This chain links TRBV5-1 with TRBJ1-6; D possibly corresponds to TRBD1 (5 bases). V dropped 0 bases and J dropped 4 bases, with 14 bases sitting between them. Germline CDR1 SGHRS, CDR2 YFSETQ. The CDR3 runs to 17 residues. CDR3 loop: CASSLAGVGPYNSPLHF. The CDR3 region has the DNA TGCGCCAGCAGCTTGGCCGGCGTGGGGCCATATAATTCACCCCTCCACTTT.

In its sample, this clone was seen once. V gene TRBV4-3 combines with J gene TRBJ2-6; TRBD2 aligns across 7 bases. The CDR3 consists of 18 residues. V was clipped by 0 bases and J by 0 bases; unmatched bases: 5. CDR1 and CDR2 from the germline V gene are LGHNA and YSLEER. Written as DNA, the CDR3 is TGCGCCAGCAGCCAAGATGGGGAGGGGATCTCTGGGGCCAACGTCCTGACTTTC. It encodes CASSQDGEGISGANVLTF.

The genes are TRBV9 and TRBJ1-1; tentatively, D is TRBD1 (6 bases). CDR3 size: 17 residues. CDR1 and CDR2 from the germline V gene are SGDLS and YYNGEE. The ends were cut back, 0 bases at V and 2 bases at J, with 17 bases in the middle. For the CDR3, the DNA is TGTGCCAGCAGCGTAGCTACAGGGCAGGGCGGCAACACTGAAGCTTTCTTT. Its protein product is CASSVATGQGGNTEAFF.

The CDR3 here is CASSMDRVSPLHF. For the CDR3, the DNA is TGTGCCAGTAGTATGGACAGGGTATCGCCCCTCCACTTT. The chain uses TRBV19 and TRBJ1-6; 8 bases align to TRBD1. This CDR3 has 13 amino acids. Germline V gene sequence: CDR1 LNHDA, CDR2 SQIVND (reference sequence). Trimming cost V 3 bases and J 13 bases; bases outside gene matches: 5.